This T cell receptor beta chain was recorded in a study of T cell responses to AZD1222 COVID-19 vaccine. Findings and limits, study-wide: White British ancestry dominated among donors, who included more females, and clonal diversity was possibly underestimated. Spike-specific TCR breadth and depth grew following two AZD1222 doses.

The count of this clone is one. Its matching antigen is unknown. TCRdb's table, derived via immunoSEQ multiplex PCR, lists solely in-frame clones and lacks some. The data show some 130,000 clones, around 90% seen once. The CDR3 extends over 15 amino acids. The germline V gene has CDR1 SGDLS and CDR2 YYNGEE. With 0 bases clipped from V and 6 bases from J, the junction kept 4 bases outside the gene matches. Sequences were derived from peripheral blood, sampled on day 0 of AZD1222 vaccination. This TCR came from an adult in good health. The rearrangement uses TRBV9 and TRBJ2-1; TRBD1 matches 9 bases. The CDR3 is CASSVGGQGGNEQFF. CDR3 nucleotide sequence: TGTGCCAGCAGCGTAGGGGGACAGGGAGGCAATGAGCAGTTCTTC.